A selection of T cell receptor delta chains follows, all from one sample in a study of human gamma delta and Vdelta1 T cells. These receptors' targets are unknown. TCRdb re-identified clones in the PCR reads via CATT. The sample shows about 6,100 delta-chain clones, more than 35% of them seen only once. The source material was Vdelta1 gamma-delta T cells from blood grown in culture (DOT cells). The receptors were sampled from a human donor in good health. Each CDR3 is given with its conserved first and last residue. D genes are given only for firm matches. Some rows have no size entry. The others give once, few or many, or a class for an expanded clone.

V,D,J,size,DNA,CDR3
TRDV1,-,TRDJ1,-,TGTGCTGGCAGCCTCGATACCAAGGGTACCGATAAACTCATCTTT,CAGSLDTKGTDKLIF
TRDV1,-,TRDJ1,-,TGTGCTCTTGGGCTACCCACCTTCCTACGACCCACTGGGGGACCTCTCACCGATAAACTCATCTTT,CALGLPTFLRPTGGPLTDKLIF
TRDV1,TRDD3,TRDJ1,few,TGTGCTCTTGGGCCTCTATCTTCCTGTACTGGGGGATGCCGAGATAAACTCATCTTT,CALGPLSSCTGGCRDKLIF
TRDV1,-,TRDJ1,-,TGTGCTCTTGGAGCTGTATTCCCGACTGCGTTTCCGTTACTGGACGGCACCGATAAACTCATCTTT,CALGAVFPTAFPLLDGTDKLIF
TRDV1,TRDD3,TRDJ1,-,TGTGCTCTTGGGGAACGGTTTGGCGGGGGATACGCGGGCACCGACAAACTCATCTTT,CALGERFGGGYAGTDKLIF
TRDV1,TRDD3,TRDJ1,-,TGTGCTCTTGGGGAAGTACTGGGGCTTAAACTCATCTTT,CALGEVLGLKLIF
TRDV1,TRDD3,TRDJ1,few,TGTGCTCTTGGGGAACTAGAGTTGCTTCAACCGCGAACTGGGGGATACGGTAAACTCATCTTT,CALGELELLQPRTGGYGKLIF
TRDV1,TRDD3,TRDJ1,medium-sized,TGTGCTCTTGGGGAACCCCGAACTGGGGATATGGGCACCGATAAACTCATCTTT,CALGEPRTGDMGTDKLIF
TRDV1,TRDD3,TRDJ1,-,TGTGCTCTTGGGGAGCGTTATCCCCTAGGCCTTCCTGCCGGCCCTGGGGGATATGGGTACACCGATAAACTCATCTTT,CALGERYPLGLPAGPGGYGYTDKLIF
TRDV1,TRDD3,TRDJ1,few,TGTGCTCTTGGGGAACGGGCTCTTTCCTTCGACTGGGGGTACACCGATAAACTCATCTTT,CALGERALSFDWGYTDKLIF
TRDV1,TRDD3,TRDJ1,few,TGTGCTCTTGGTTCCGTCCTACGACCACATGGGGGATACCGGTACACCGATAAACTCATCTTT,CALGSVLRPHGGYRYTDKLIF
TRDV1,-,TRDJ1,-,TGTGCTCTTGGGGACCCCGGTATCACCGGGGGTTCGGGCGATAAACTCATCTTT,CALGDPGITGGSGDKLIF
TRAV29/DV5,-,TRDJ1,-,TGTGCAGCAAGCGCTGCGAGCCTTCCCTATTGGGATAAACTCATCTTT,CAASAASLPYWDKLIF
TRDV1,TRDD3,TRDJ3,-,TGTGCTCTTGGGGAAGGACGCCCCCAACTGGGGGACCACTCTTGGGACACCCGACAGATGTTTTTC,CALGEGRPQLGDHSWDTRQMFF
TRDV1,TRDD3,TRDJ1,-,TGTGCTCTTGGGGGAAGGGGGCCTAACGGGGCTATAGAACTGGGGGATACTCCCCCGTACACCGATAAACTCATCTTT,CALGGRGPNGAIELGDTPPYTDKLIF
TRDV1,TRDD3,TRDJ1,few,TGTGCTCTTGGGGAACTAGCCGACGAATGGGGGATCACCGATAAACTCATCTTT,CALGELADEWGITDKLIF
TRDV1,-,TRDJ1,-,TGTGCTCTTGGGAACTGGGCGAATACGGGCCCTAAACTCATCTTT,CALGNWANTGPKLIF
TRDV1,TRDD3,TRDJ1,few,TGTGCTCTTGGGTTTCCGTTTAAACCCTCTGGGGGGCCCCTGTACACCGATAAACTCATCTTT,CALGFPFKPSGGPLYTDKLIF
TRDV1,-,TRDJ1,few,TGTGCTCTTGGGGAAGTACCCTTTACTGGCGGACCCACCAAACTCATCTTT,CALGEVPFTGGPTKLIF
TRDV1,TRDD3,TRDJ1,-,TGTGCTCTTGGGGATAGACCTTCCTTGCTGGGGGATACCGGTTCGGGACTCATCTTT,CALGDRPSLLGDTGSGLIF
TRDV1,-,TRDJ1,-,TGTGCTCTTGGGGAACCGTTTCCCCTGGCCCCCCGGTACACCGATAAACTCATCTTT,CALGEPFPLAPRYTDKLIF
TRDV1,TRDD3,TRDJ1,-,TGTGCTCTTGGGTTATACTTCCTTAGATCTCCCGTGGGGGATCCAACCGATAAACTCATCTTT,CALGLYFLRSPVGDPTDKLIF
TRAV29/DV5,TRDD3,TRDJ1,-,TGTGCAGCAAGCCCACCTTCCCAGTCCAGGGCTGGGGGATACGCTACTTATACCGATAAACTCATCTTT,CAASPPSQSRAGGYATYTDKLIF
TRDV1,TRDD2,TRDJ1,-,TGTGCTCTTGGGGAACCCCCCTTCCTGTTAGGTGGGCAGTACACCGATAAACTCATCTTT,CALGEPPFLLGGQYTDKLIF
TRDV1,-,TRDJ1,-,TGTGCTCTTGGGGAACTAGATAAGGGTCACGCGTTACCGCTCACCGATAAACTCATCTTT,CALGELDKGHALPLTDKLIF
TRDV1,TRDD3,TRDJ1,medium-sized,TGTGCTCTTGGGGAACAGATGAAAGGGGATACTCACCCTAATATGTACACCGATAAACTCATCTTT,CALGEQMKGDTHPNMYTDKLIF
TRDV1,-,TRDJ1,once,TGTGCTCTTGGGGAAAACAACCCAATAGGGTTTCACTGGGAGTACACCGATAAACTCATCTTT,CALGENNPIGFHWEYTDKLIF
TRDV1,TRDD3,TRDJ1,medium-sized,TGTGCTCTTGGGGAACTTAACTCCTCCAGGTCCCATCGACTGGGGGACTCATACCAGTACACCGATAAACTCATCTTT,CALGELNSSRSHRLGDSYQYTDKLIF
TRDV1,TRDD3,TRDJ3,few,TGTGCTCTTGGGGAACCCTTACTGGGGGATACTGGTAAACTACGCTCCTGGGACACCCGACAGATGTTTTTC,CALGEPLLGDTGKLRSWDTRQMFF
TRDV1,TRDD3,TRDJ1,-,TGTGCTCTTGGAAACGAGGGATACGCTAGGACCAAGTACACCGATAAACTCATCTTT,CALGNEGYARTKYTDKLIF
TRDV2,TRDD3,TRDJ1,medium-sized,TGTGCCTGTGACACCCTCGTCCGGCGGATACGTAGTTATGAAGCCGATAAACTCATCTTT,CACDTLVRRIRSYEADKLIF
TRDV1,TRDD3,TRDJ1,-,TGTGCTCTTGGGGAACTCGGTAACCTCCTTACTGGGGGATCCGATAAACTCATCTTT,CALGELGNLLTGGSDKLIF
TRDV1,-,TRDJ1,-,TGTGCTCTTGGGGAACTAGCGGGAGTGTTCCTAGAGTGCTGGGGGGCGCTTAAACTCATCTTT,CALGELAGVFLECWGALKLIF
TRDV1,-,TRDJ1,few,TGTGCTCTTGGGGAACCTGCCCCTACACGGGATTGGACCGATAAACTCATCTTT,CALGEPAPTRDWTDKLIF
TRDV1,TRDD3,TRDJ1,-,TGTGCTCTTGGGTCCCGGGGCCCTACTGGGGGATACGCTCGCACCGATAAACTCATCTTT,CALGSRGPTGGYARTDKLIF
TRDV1,-,TRDJ1,-,TGTGCTCTTGGGGAACTTAGGCCCCGGCATTATCGGTACACCGATAAACTCATCTTT,CALGELRPRHYRYTDKLIF
TRDV2,TRDD3,TRDJ1,few,TGTGCCTGTGACACGAAGCTGGGGGATCCGCGAGGTGTGTTCATCTTT,CACDTKLGDPRGVFIF
TRDV1,TRDD3,TRDJ1,few,TGTGCTCTTGGGGAACTGCCCTACGAGTCGTACTGGGGGATCATCCCAATTCCATTCACCGATAAACTCATCTTT,CALGELPYESYWGIIPIPFTDKLIF
TRDV1,TRDD3,TRDJ1,-,TGTGCTCTTGGGGAACGACCCCAACCGCTGGGGGAAGTCATCTTT,CALGERPQPLGEVIF
TRDV1,TRDD3,TRDJ1,-,TGTGCTCTTGGGGGGTCTCCTTCCTACGCGTTACTGGGGGATACAGGGCGAAGATGTTCCGATAAACTCATCTTT,CALGGSPSYALLGDTGRRCSDKLIF
TRDV1,-,TRDJ1,few,TGTGCTCTTGGGACCCAACCCCCCTTTCCTATTAGGGGATATTACACCGATAAACTCATCTTT,CALGTQPPFPIRGYYTDKLIF
TRDV1,TRDD3,TRDJ1,-,TGTGCCCTTGGGGAATTTACGGTGTGGCAGGCCCCTATACTGGGGGATACCAGCTACACCGATAAACTCATCTTT,CALGEFTVWQAPILGDTSYTDKLIF
TRDV1,TRDD3,TRDJ1,-,TGTGCTCTTGGGGAACCCAAGAAATTAAAGGAGGGGGATTTGGGCACCGATAAACTCATCTTT,CALGEPKKLKEGDLGTDKLIF
TRDV1,TRDD3,TRDJ1,few,TGTGCTCTTGGGGAGCACGCTCTTCAACCGATCCGGGGATACAGGAGACGCACCGATAAACTCATCTTT,CALGEHALQPIRGYRRRTDKLIF
TRDV1,TRDD3,TRDJ1,-,TGTGCTCTTGGGGAGTTTCCTACCCGTACTGGGGGATACCAGTACACCGATAAACTCATCTTT,CALGEFPTRTGGYQYTDKLIF
TRDV1,-,TRDJ1,-,TGTGCTCTTGGGGGGTCTCCTACGTGGGGGCAACTCAATAAACTCATCTTT,CALGGSPTWGQLNKLIF
TRDV1,-,TRDJ1,-,TGTGCTCTTGGGTACAAGACTTCCTACGTAGCTGGGGGCTACACCGATAAACTCATCTTT,CALGYKTSYVAGGYTDKLIF
TRDV1,-,TRDJ1,-,TGTGCTCTTGGGGACCAAAGATTTCCTAATAGAGTACTGGGCTCTACAGGGGAGCCGTACACCGATAAACTCATCTTT,CALGDQRFPNRVLGSTGEPYTDKLIF
TRDV1,TRDD2,TRDJ1,-,TGTGCTCTTGGGGTCACGCCTTCCTACCAATACCCCTACTCAGTCGATAAACTCATCTTT,CALGVTPSYQYPYSVDKLIF
TRDV1,TRDD3,TRDJ1,medium-sized,TGTGCTCTTGGGGAACCGACTCTCCCCGGCTTCCCCCCAATACTGGGGGATAGGCACCTCAAATTGGCCGATAAACTCATCTTT,CALGEPTLPGFPPILGDRHLKLADKLIF
TRDV1,-,TRDJ1,medium-sized,TGTGCTCTTGGGGAAGAAAGACTCATCTTT,CALGEERLIF
TRDV1,TRDD3,TRDJ1,medium-sized,TGTGCTCTTGGGGAAGTCGGCCCTCCGGGGGGGGATATGGGCGAGTACACCGATAAACTCATCTTT,CALGEVGPPGGDMGEYTDKLIF
TRDV1,-,TRDJ1,-,TGTGCTCTTGGGGAACGGGTACGGCCGGGGCTTTTCGATAAACTCATCTTT,CALGERVRPGLFDKLIF
TRDV1,TRDD3,TRDJ1,-,TGTGCTCTTGGGAACGGGTCCCCCCTCTCGTCTGGGGGATACGCGTTCGATAAACTCATCTTT,CALGNGSPLSSGGYAFDKLIF
TRDV1,-,TRDJ1,few,TGTGCTCTTGGGGAACTAAGACCTGGAGGGGGGTACACCGATAAACTCATCTTT,CALGELRPGGGYTDKLIF
TRDV1,TRDD3,TRDJ1,-,TGTGCTCTTGGGGAACTTCGGCTAATGGGGGATACGGTTAAACTCATCTTT,CALGELRLMGDTVKLIF
TRDV1,TRDD2,TRDJ1,-,TGTGCTCTTGGGTGCCTGATCCTTCCTACGAGAGGGTACACCGATAAACTCATCTTT,CALGCLILPTRGYTDKLIF
TRDV1,TRDD3,TRDJ1,few,TGTGCTCTTGGGGAAGGGCGGCTTCCTACCTCCGGTGGTGGGGGATACGCCGCCGATAAACTCATCTTT,CALGEGRLPTSGGGGYAADKLIF